This passage covers 20 T cell receptor beta chains from one sample sequenced in a study of identical twins. TCRdb called the 5' RACE reads again in MiXCR, with one record for every CDR3 protein. Seen here are a few hundred thousand distinct CDR3 sequences, about 13% observed once, and the top ten hold around 4%. The sample also formed part of further work on yellow fever vaccine responses in identical twins.

Sequenced input: memory (CD45RO+) T cells sorted from blood. These receptor sequences come from a woman aged 18-29 years in good health.

The V call is TRBV28, the J call TRBJ2-3, with TRBD2 matching 10 bases. CDR3 size: 16 residues. J gave up 3 bases and V 6 bases, and 9 bases lay outside the gene matches. Germline-derived CDR1 and CDR2 are MDHEN and SYDVKM. This CDR3 is CASSSQAGGLTDTQYF. The DNA of the CDR3 is TGTGCCAGCAGCTCCCAAGCGGGGGGGCTGACAGATACGCAGTATTTT.

The chain links TRBV5-1 to TRBJ2-3; D is ambiguous. In germline, CDR1 is SGHRS, CDR2 YFSETQ. The CDR3 is made up of 13 amino acids. Trimming left V 0 bases short and J 5 bases short, with 7 bases between. In DNA, the CDR3 is TGCGCCAGCAGCTTGGTAGGTGGAGATACGCAGTATTTT. Translation gives CASSLVGGDTQYF.

This clonotype was recorded at least ten times. The V and J genes are TRBV2 and TRBJ2-5; weak D call: TRBD2 (5 bases). Germline CDR1 and CDR2: SNHLY and FYNNEI. V gave up 2 bases and J gave up 5 bases, with 12 bases separating them. This CDR3 spans 14 amino acids. CDR3 protein: CASSETRGGETQYF. The CDR3 DNA reads as TGTGCCAGCAGTGAAACACGTGGCGGGGAGACCCAGTACTTC.

The V and J genes are TRBV7-9 and TRBJ2-5; D uncertain. Germline V gives CDR1 SEHNR, CDR2 FQNEAQ (reference sequence). V was clipped by 5 bases and J by 4 bases, with 17 bases between them. This CDR3 spans 15 amino acids. The CDR3: CASSPDIGSGETQYF. CDR3 sequence (DNA): TGTGCCAGCAGCCCAGACATCGGATCCGGAGAGACCCAGTACTTC.

The chain has TRBV20-1 and TRBJ2-1; 8 bases align to TRBD1. The V segment lost 4 bases and the J segment 8 bases; nucleotides outside the gene matches: 7. The CDR3 has 13 amino acids. CDR1 is DFQATT, CDR2 SNEGSKA, per germline (reference sequence). CDR3 protein: CSATGQVGDEQFF. CDR3 coding DNA: TGCAGTGCTACGGGACAGGTGGGCGATGAGCAGTTCTTC.

This chain connects TRBV2 to TRBJ2-1, with a tentative D call TRBD2 (6 bases). The germline V gene encodes CDR1 SNHLY and CDR2 FYNNEI. Trimming stripped 2 bases from V and 7 bases from J, with 15 bases between. The CDR3 loop spans 15 amino acids. The CDR3 DNA reads TGTGCCAGCAGTGAATCCCTGGGGACTGGTAATGAGCAGTTCTTC. Its protein product is CASSESLGTGNEQFF.

A few counts support this clonotype. V is TRBV4-2 and J is TRBJ2-1, with 8 bases matching TRBD2. This CDR3 region has 16 residues. J gave up 4 bases and V 0 bases, and 5 bases lay outside the gene matches. The germline gives CDR1 LGHNA, CDR2 YNFKEQ. The CDR3: CASSQEAGGGYNEQFF. In nucleotides, the CDR3 is TGTGCCAGCAGCCAAGAGGCCGGGGGGGGATACAATGAGCAGTTCTTC.

This clonotype was seen repeatedly, ten times or more. The V gene is TRBV5-1, the J gene TRBJ2-3; D unclear. V lost 4 bases and J 6 bases, leaving 9 bases between the germline ends. CDR1 is SGHRS and CDR2 is YFSETQ in the germline V gene. The CDR3 runs to 12 residues. CDR3 sequence reads: CASSLSRDTQYF. The CDR3 nucleotides read TGCGCCAGCAGCCTATCTCGGGATACGCAGTATTTT. Full variable domain (missing parts from reference TRBV5-1 and TRBJ2-3): KAGVTQTPRYLIKTRGQQVTLSCSPISGHRSVSWYQQTPGQGLQFLFEYFSETQRNKGNFPGRFSGRQFSNSRSEMNVSTLELGDSALYLCASSLSRDTQYFGPGTRLTVL.

This clonotype has a handful of counts. V usage is TRBV2 and J usage is TRBJ2-3, with 7 bases fitting TRBD1. The CDR3 length is 14 residues. Germline V gives CDR1 SNHLY, CDR2 FYNNEI. Trimming cost V 10 bases and J 4 bases; bases outside gene matches: 11. CDR3 nucleotides: TGTGCCAAAGGGACAGTTGGAGGATCAGATACGCAGTATTTT. Protein product: CAKGTVGGSDTQYF.

The genes are TRBV29-1 and TRBJ1-1, with 7 bases aligning to TRBD1. V was pared by 2 bases and J by 4 bases, with 4 bases of the junction left unmatched. The CDR3 is 13 amino acids. Germline CDR1 SQVTM, CDR2 ANQGSEA. CDR3 protein: CSVEIGGGTEAFF. The CDR3 DNA is TGCAGCGTTGAAATAGGGGGCGGCACTGAAGCTTTCTTT.

The CDR3 protein is CASKESGGSYEQYF. CDR3 coding DNA: TGTGCCAGCAAAGAGTCGGGGGGGTCCTACGAGCAGTACTTC. V gene TRBV12-3 or TRBV12-4 combines with J gene TRBJ2-7, with 8 bases that match TRBD2. V was pared by 7 bases and J by 1 base, with 6 bases of the junction left unmatched. The CDR3 is 14 residues long.

V gene TRBV27 combines with J gene TRBJ1-4; 8 nucleotides agree with TRBD1. The CDR3 is made up of 14 amino acids. The V gene's germline CDR1 is MNHEY and CDR2 SMNVEV (reference sequence). Unmatched junction bases numbered 7, after V lost 6 bases and J lost 7 bases. The CDR3 sequence: CASRPTGVLEKLFF. The CDR3 region has the DNA TGTGCCAGCAGGCCGACAGGGGTCCTTGAAAAACTGTTTTTT. Filled out from reference TRBV27 and TRBJ1-4, the complete variable domain reads EAQVTQNPRYLITVTGKKLTVTCSQNMNHEYMSWYRQDPGLGLRQIYYSMNVEVTDKGDVPEGYKVSRKEKRNFPLILESPSPNQTSLYFCASRPTGVLEKLFFGSGTQLSVL.

Only a few counts were recorded for this clonotype. The J gene is TRBJ2-3, the V gene TRBV7-8; 11 bases match TRBD2. With 2 bases clipped from V and 6 bases from J, the junction kept 10 bases outside the gene matches. This CDR3 contains 17 residues. The germline V gene encodes CDR1 SGHVS and CDR2 FQNEAQ. CDR3 sequence: CASSLRSPSGGRDTQYF. The CDR3 nucleotides are TGTGCCAGCAGCTTAAGAAGTCCTAGCGGGGGGCGGGATACGCAGTATTTT.

This clonotype was seen a handful of times. The chain uses TRBV20-1 and TRBJ2-3, with 12 bases fitting TRBD2. Germline trimming cut 3 bases from V and 1 base from J; bases unmatched to any gene: 5. Germline lookup yields CDR1 DFQATT and CDR2 SNEGSKA (reference sequence). The CDR3 spans 16 residues. CDR3 residues: CSARPLAGGRTDTQYF. The DNA for the CDR3 is TGCAGTGCTAGGCCCCTAGCGGGGGGGCGCACAGATACGCAGTATTTT.

There are many counts of this clonotype. This rearrangement joins TRBV7-8 to TRBJ2-5, with D hard to call. The CDR3 extends over 12 amino acids. Germline V gene sequence: CDR1 SGHVS, CDR2 FQNEAQ. The germline V and J ends were trimmed by 1 base and 5 bases, with 5 bases remaining between them. CDR3 amino acids: CASSLVWETQYF. For the CDR3, the DNA is TGTGCCAGCAGCTTAGTTTGGGAGACCCAGTACTTC. Supplemented by reference TRBV7-8 and TRBJ2-5, the full variable domain reads GAGVSQSPRYKVAKRGQDVALRCDPISGHVSLFWYQQALGQGPEFLTYFQNEAQLDKSGLPSDRFFAERPEGSVSTLKIQRTQQEDSAVYLCASSLVWETQYFGPGTRLLVL.

The chain uses TRBV7-9 and TRBJ2-7; D remains unclear. The V end lost 10 bases, the J end lost 2 bases, and 12 bases lay between the germline ends. The CDR3 has 12 residues. Germline V gives CDR1 SEHNR, CDR2 FQNEAQ (reference sequence). The DNA for the CDR3 is TGTGCCACAGAGGCTGGGACCTACGAGCAGTACTTC. Translated, it gives CATEAGTYEQYF.

This clonotype was seen a few times. This chain uses TRBV7-2 with TRBJ2-7, with 7 positions matching TRBD2. CDR1 and CDR2 (germline): SGHTA, FQGNSA. The CDR3 extends over 14 amino acids. The J segment lost 4 bases and the V segment lost 3 bases, leaving 6 bases of the junction unmatched. In nucleotides, the CDR3 is TGTGCCAGCAGCTTCTCAGCTAGCGGATACGAGCAGTACTTC. Residues: CASSFSASGYEQYF.

In this sample, this clonotype turned up many times. The chain recombines TRBV20-1 with TRBJ2-4; D unclear. With 1 base removed from V and 0 bases from J, the gap between germline ends came to 19 bases. Looked up from germline, CDR1 is DFQATT and CDR2 is SNEGSKA (reference sequence). This CDR3 comprises 18 residues. This CDR3 is CSARVIFGLSLAKNIQYF. The CDR3 coding sequence is TGCAGTGCTAGAGTGATTTTTGGGCTTTCACTAGCCAAAAACATTCAGTACTTC.

This clonotype was recorded a few times. The rearrangement uses TRBV28 and TRBJ2-6, with 7 bases fitting TRBD2. Trimming cost V 4 bases and J 2 bases; bases outside gene matches: 11. Germline CDR1 is MDHEN and CDR2 is SYDVKM. The CDR3 totals 18 residues. CDR3 protein: CASSSGIGGGTGANVLTF. For the CDR3, the DNA is TGTGCCAGCAGTTCGGGGATAGGCGGGGGAACTGGGGCCAACGTCCTGACTTTC.

The rearrangement uses TRBV5-1 and TRBJ2-3, with 11 bases that match TRBD1. There are 16 residues in the CDR3. CDR1 and CDR2 (germline): SGHRS, YFSETQ. The V segment lost 4 bases and the J segment 6 bases; nucleotides outside the gene matches: 10. CDR3 in DNA: TGCGCCAGCAGCATCCGGACAGGGGGCGTGGGGGATACGCAGTATTTT. It is translated as CASSIRTGGVGDTQYF.